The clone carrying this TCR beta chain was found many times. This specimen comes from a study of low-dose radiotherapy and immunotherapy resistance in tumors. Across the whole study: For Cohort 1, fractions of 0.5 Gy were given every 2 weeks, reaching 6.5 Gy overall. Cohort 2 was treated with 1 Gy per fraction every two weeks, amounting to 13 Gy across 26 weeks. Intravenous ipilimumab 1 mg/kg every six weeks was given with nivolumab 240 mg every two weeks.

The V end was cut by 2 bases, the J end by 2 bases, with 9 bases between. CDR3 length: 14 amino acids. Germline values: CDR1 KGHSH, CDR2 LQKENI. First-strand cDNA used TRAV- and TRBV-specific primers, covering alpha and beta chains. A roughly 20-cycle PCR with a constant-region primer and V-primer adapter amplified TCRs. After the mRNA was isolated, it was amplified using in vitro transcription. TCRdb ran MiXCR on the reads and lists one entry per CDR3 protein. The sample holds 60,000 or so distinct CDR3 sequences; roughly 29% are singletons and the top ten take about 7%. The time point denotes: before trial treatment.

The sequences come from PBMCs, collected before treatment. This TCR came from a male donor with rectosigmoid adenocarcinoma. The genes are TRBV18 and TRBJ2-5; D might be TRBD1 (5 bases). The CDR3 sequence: CASSPSNRQETQYF. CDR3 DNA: TGTGCCAGCTCACCATCAAACAGGCAAGAGACCCAGTACTTC.